The 18 T cell receptor beta chains in this list originate from one sample, sequenced in a study of shared clonotypes between healthy human individuals (dated by TCRdb to the early 2020s). For the CD8 naive samples, CD45RO-negative cells were positively selected for CCR7, yielding a CD45RA+CCR7+ population from which TemRA cells were excluded. Receptors were amplified or captured by the immunoSEQ multiplex PCR assay. Entries here come from immuneACCESS through TCRdb and include only in-frame sequences with V and J called. Some clones fail to appear in such tables; in the studies checked, an unresolved V gene covers under half of the shortfall, and the cause of the remainder is unknown. In this sample the table shows nearly 2 million clones, over 85% of which occur a single time. More than 0.9% of the sample lies in the top ten. Sequencing was carried out using naive CD8+ T cells sorted from blood. The sample's cell subset or site label, in plain terms: CD45RA+CCR7+. These receptors were taken from a man aged 18 to 29 in good health.

The V call is TRBV9, the J call TRBJ2-3; TRBD1 or TRBD2 may be the D gene (5 bases each). The germline V and J ends were trimmed by 6 bases and 6 bases, with 20 bases remaining between them. The germline CDR1 and CDR2 sequences are SGDLS and YYNGEE. The length of the CDR3 is 15 residues. CDR3 sequence (DNA): TGTGCCAGCACCCCGTCGGGGTTACACAGGGATACGCAGTATTTT. Encoded protein: CASTPSGLHRDTQYF.

The V and J genes are TRBV20-1 and TRBJ2-7; D is undetermined. Between the trimmed V and J ends, which lost 6 bases and 6 bases, there was a span of 12 bases. The CDR3 is 11 amino acids. Germline V gives CDR1 DFQATT, CDR2 SNEGSKA (reference sequence). The CDR3 nucleotides read TGCAGTGCCCGCGACATCGCCGAGCAGTACTTC. Encoded protein: CSARDIAEQYF.

The rearrangement uses TRBV10-3 and TRBJ2-3, with D tentatively TRBD2 (5 bases). There are 11 residues in the CDR3. Germline V gene lookup returns CDR1 ENHRY and CDR2 SYGVKD. Trimming left V 10 bases short and J 6 bases short, with 11 bases between. The chain's CDR3 is CATSPGDTQYF. CDR3 nucleotide sequence: TGTGCCACCTCGCCGGGGGATACGCAGTATTTT.

The table lists this clone with a count of one. The rearrangement links TRBV6-1 to TRBJ1-2, with D unresolved. V was pared by 0 bases and J by 5 bases, with 7 bases between. CDR1 MNHNS and CDR2 SASEGT come from the germline V gene. This CDR3 contains 13 residues. The chain's CDR3 is CASSEAPSYGYTF. For the CDR3, the DNA is TGTGCCAGCAGTGAAGCCCCCTCTTATGGCTACACCTTC.

This chain links TRBV28 with TRBJ1-5, with no clear D. The germline CDR1 and CDR2 sequences are MDHEN and SYDVKM. V gave up 5 bases and J gave up 2 bases, with 13 bases separating them. There are 15 residues in the CDR3. CDR3 nucleotides: TGTGCCAGCAGTGGCCGCGGGTTGGGCAATCAGCCCCAGCATTTT. Encoded protein: CASSGRGLGNQPQHF.

The CDR3 DNA reads TGCAGCGTTGGAGGACAGAACTACGAGCAGTACTTC. It translates to CSVGGQNYEQYF. The V and J genes are TRBV29-1 and TRBJ2-7, with a weak D call TRBD1 (6 bases). V lost 4 bases to trimming and J lost 3 bases, with 10 bases between them. CDR1 and CDR2 from the germline V gene are SQVTM and ANQGSEA. CDR3 length equals 12 residues.

The rearrangement joins TRBV4-1 to TRBJ2-1, with a tentative D call TRBD2 (6 bases). Between the trimmed V and J ends, which lost 2 bases and 7 bases, there was a span of 12 bases. Germline CDR1 is MGHRA and CDR2 is YSYEKL. CDR3 length equals 14 residues. The CDR3 protein is CASSQSTSLNEQFF. The DNA of the CDR3 is TGCGCCAGCAGCCAATCGACTAGTTTAAATGAGCAGTTCTTC.

Notes on this clone: The same CDR3 can be traced to other DNA sequences in this sample. The CDR3 is CASSPYNEQFF. The DNA for the CDR3 is TGTGCCAGCAGCCCCTACAATGAGCAGTTCTTC. The gene calls are TRBV7-9 and TRBJ2-1; D gene ambiguous. The CDR3 covers 11 residues. The V gene lost 5 bases and the J gene lost 2 bases, with 1 base spanning the gap. Germline V gene sequence: CDR1 SEHNR, CDR2 FQNEAQ (reference sequence).

For the CDR3, the DNA is TGCGCCAGCAGTCTTAGGGGGTGGAGGAACGAGCAGTACTTC. Residues: CASSLRGWRNEQYF. The chain uses TRBV23-1 and TRBJ2-7, with D maybe TRBD1 (6 bases). TRBV23-1 is an open reading frame whose function is uncertain. With 4 bases removed from V and 5 bases from J, the gap between germline ends came to 15 bases. This CDR3 region has 14 residues.

The chain carries TRBV9 and TRBJ1-2; D is unresolved. The CDR3 contains 13 residues. Trimming removed 7 bases at V and 8 bases at J, with 18 bases between. The germline CDR1 and CDR2 sequences are SGDLS and YYNGEE. The CDR3 DNA follows: TGTGCCAGCGGCTTCGGATTAGTTCGGGGCTACACCTTC. Its translation: CASGFGLVRGYTF. Full variable domain (outside the CDR3, taken from reference TRBV9 and TRBJ1-2): DSGVTQTPKHLITATGQRVTLRCSPRSGDLSVYWYQQSLDQGLQFLIQYYNGEERAKGNILERFSAQQFPDLHSELNLSSLELGDSALYFCASGFGLVRGYTFGSGTRLTVV.

The rearrangement uses TRBV30 and TRBJ2-3; unclear D gene. Germline loops: CDR1 GTSNPN, CDR2 SVGIG (reference sequence). There are 10 residues in the CDR3. Trimming removed 7 bases at V and 1 base at J, with 3 bases between. For the CDR3, the DNA is TGTGCCTACGGCACAGATACGCAGTATTTT. Encoded protein: CAYGTDTQYF.

The gene calls are TRBV6-5 and TRBJ2-7, with no clear D. The CDR3 runs 15 residues. Germline CDR1 is MNHEY and CDR2 is SVGAGI. The ends were cut back, 0 bases at V and 0 bases at J, with 9 bases in the middle. Written as DNA, the CDR3 is TGTGCCAGCAGTTACTCTGTGTATACCTCCTACGAGCAGTACTTC. Its protein product is CASSYSVYTSYEQYF.

Note on this clone: Other DNA sequences in this specimen translate into the identical CDR3. The chain recombines TRBV6-5 with TRBJ2-7; D remains unclear. Between the trimmed V and J ends, which lost 0 bases and 4 bases, there was a span of 7 bases. Per the germline V gene, CDR1 is MNHEY and CDR2 is SVGAGI. The CDR3 has 13 residues. The CDR3 loop is CASSYSRSYEQYF. The CDR3 DNA reads as TGTGCCAGCAGTTACTCGAGAAGTTACGAGCAGTACTTC.

The V gene is TRBV10-3, the J gene TRBJ2-1, with D tentatively TRBD1 (6 bases). CDR3 length equals 14 residues. Germline V gene data show CDR1 as ENHRY and CDR2 as SYGVKD. Trimming stripped 3 bases from V and 4 bases from J, with 10 bases between. CDR3 bases: TGTGCCATCAGTGATCAGGGGAGTTACAATGAGCAGTTCTTC. Residues: CAISDQGSYNEQFF.

The V call is TRBV14, the J call TRBJ2-5; the D is unclear. Germline assignment: CDR1 SGHDN and CDR2 FVKESK. There are 13 residues in the CDR3. Deletions cut 1 base from V and 7 bases from J, with 10 bases between. The CDR3 sequence: CASSQVHPGTQYF. The DNA for the CDR3 is TGTGCCAGCAGCCAAGTACACCCGGGGACCCAGTACTTC.

The J gene is TRBJ1-5, the V gene TRBV21-1. TRBV21-1 is recorded as a pseudogene. The CDR3 loop spans 17 amino acids. CDR3 bases: TGTGCCAGCAGCCCAGGACTGTCCCTTAGGGCTTATCAGCCCCAGCATTTT. Translated: CASSPGLSLRAYQPQHF.

This sequence joins TRBV10-1 and TRBJ1-1, with D unresolved. The V gene's germline CDR1 is WNHNN and CDR2 SYGVQD (reference sequence). The CDR3 is 17 amino acids. The germline V and J ends were trimmed by 2 bases and 1 base, with 17 bases remaining between them. This CDR3 is CASSEPKYRGRNTEAFF. The CDR3 region has the DNA TGCGCCAGCAGTGAGCCGAAATACCGAGGGCGGAACACTGAAGCTTTCTTT.

The CDR3 protein is CASSPGLAGGADTQYF. The CDR3 DNA sequence: TGTGCCAGCAGCCCCGGACTAGCGGGGGGAGCAGATACGCAGTATTTT. The rearrangement links TRBV7-2 to TRBJ2-3, with TRBD2 identical over 14 bases. The CDR3 runs 16 residues. Per germline, CDR1 SGHTA and CDR2 FQGNSA. Trimming at V came to 5 bases and at J to 4 bases, leaving 5 bases not matched to a gene.